The present T cell receptor beta chain was sequenced within a study of OX40 agonist ivuxolimab in advanced cancers. Overall study: Clinicians treated patients with ivuxolimab, an agonistic anti-OX40 (CD134) antibody. Intravenous ivuxolimab at 0.01 to 10 mg/kg was given to patients every 2 weeks. Regarding the study as a whole: Expanded peripheral T-cell antigen specificity went undetermined.

Remarks on this clone: Its cognate antigen is unknown.

V was clipped by 0 bases and J by 7 bases, with 9 bases between them. Looked up from germline, CDR1 is LNHNV and CDR2 is YYDKDF (reference sequence). The CDR3 consists of 13 residues. Profiling relied on immunoSEQ multiplex PCR, and the TCRdb table lists in-frame clones only, not all of them. The data show 55,000 to 80,000 clones, 87% seen once. This clonotype was obtained from an adult with an advanced solid tumor such as melanoma, head and neck, liver or kidney cancer. The chain links TRBV15 to TRBJ1-1; no reliable D call. Sequencing used CD4+ or CD8+ T cells sorted from blood, obtained in a trial of the OX40 agonist ivuxolimab. CDR3 residues: CATSRDEAVEAFF. CDR3 DNA sequence: TGTGCCACCAGCAGAGATGAGGCAGTTGAAGCTTTCTTT.